A selection of T cell receptor beta chains follows, all from one sample in a study of human T cells and chemical hapten exposure. TCRdb redid the calling of the RACE reads with MiXCR, one entry per CDR3 protein. This sample carries about 120,000 distinct CDR3 sequences, roughly 14% of them seen once, and the ten largest clones take around 2.8%. This specimen was whole blood, taken in connection with sensitization to the hapten diphenylcyclopropenone (DPC). Receptor source: a woman aged 18-29 years with alopecia areata. Some clones in this sample may be carry-over from other donors' samples. Both conserved end residues are part of each CDR3. The D gene is left open where the match is weak. A row's size may be missing; if present it is once, few, many or a size class.

TRBV7-2	few	TRBJ2-1	TRBD1	TGTGCCAGCAGCTTGACCCAGGGGGCCAATGAGCAGTTCTTC	CASSLTQGANEQFF
TRBV4-3	few	TRBJ2-1	TRBD2	TGCGCCAGCAGCCAAGATCAACTAGCGGGGACCAATGAGCAGTTCTTC	CASSQDQLAGTNEQFF
TRBV12-3/TRBV12-4	-	TRBJ2-5	-	TGTGCCAGCAGTACCCTAGGGACCCAGTACTTC	CASSTLGTQYF
TRBV9	few	TRBJ1-6	TRBD1	TGTGCCAGCAGCCCCTGGACAGGGGACTCCTATAATTCACCCCTCCACTTT	CASSPWTGDSYNSPLHF
TRBV3-1	-	TRBJ2-3	-	TGTGCCAGCAGCCAAGGATCCACCGGCACAGATACGCAGTATTTT	CASSQGSTGTDTQYF
TRBV7-9	many	TRBJ2-7	TRBD1	TGTGCCAGCAGCTCCCGGGACAGGGGGCTATACGAGCAGTACTTC	CASSSRDRGLYEQYF
TRBV28	few	TRBJ2-5	TRBD2	TGTGCCAGCAGTTTGACTAGCGGGGGTCAAGAGACCCAGTACTTC	CASSLTSGGQETQYF
TRBV5-5	-	TRBJ2-1	-	TGTGCCAGCAGCGACACAGGGAGCTCCTACAATGAGCAGTTCTTC	CASSDTGSSYNEQFF
TRBV6-2/TRBV6-3	few	TRBJ1-4	TRBD1	TGTGCCAGCACCCGAACCGGGACAGGGGACCGAAAACTGTTTTTT	CASTRTGTGDRKLFF
TRBV15	few	TRBJ2-3	TRBD1	TGTGCCACCAGTAGGGACAGAGACATAGATACGCAGTATTTT	CATSRDRDIDTQYF
TRBV12-3/TRBV12-4	few	TRBJ2-6	-	TGTGCCAGCAGAACAGGCACTCAGAGCTCTGGGGCCAACGTCCTGACTTTC	CASRTGTQSSGANVLTF
TRBV20-1	few	TRBJ1-1	-	TGCAGTGCTCCCGGAGGGGCCACGAACACTGAAGCTTTCTTT	CSAPGGATNTEAFF
TRBV15	many	TRBJ2-7	-	TGTGCCACCAGCTTAGCTGGGGGGCTATCCTACGAGCAGTACTTC	CATSLAGGLSYEQYF
TRBV20-1	few	TRBJ1-1	-	TGCAGTGCTAGACAGGGACCTCCGAACACTGAAGCTTTCTTT	CSARQGPPNTEAFF
TRBV6-6	-	TRBJ1-5	-	TGTGCCAGCAGTTACTCATTAGGCGCTGGGACTGATCAGCCCCAGCATTTT	CASSYSLGAGTDQPQHF
TRBV14	many	TRBJ1-1	-	TGTGCCAGCAGTCGACCAGGTGAAGCTTTCTTT	CASSRPGEAFF
TRBV12-3/TRBV12-4	-	TRBJ2-5	TRBD1	TGTGCCAGCAGTGCCTGGACAGGGGAAGAGACCCAGTACTTC	CASSAWTGEETQYF
TRBV14	many	TRBJ1-2	-	TGTGCCAGCAGCCCCCTGGGTAGTTGGGGTGGCTACACCTTC	CASSPLGSWGGYTF
TRBV20-1	-	TRBJ1-2	TRBD1	TGCAGTGCTATAAGACAGGGGCGGAACTATGGCTACACCTTC	CSAIRQGRNYGYTF
TRBV3-1	few	TRBJ1-1	-	TGTGCCAGCAGCCAGGGGACGGGGCGCACTGAAGCTTTCTTT	CASSQGTGRTEAFF
TRBV7-9	many	TRBJ1-2	-	TGTGCCAGCAGCCTAAATCTCTATGGCTACACCTTC	CASSLNLYGYTF
TRBV6-1	-	TRBJ1-5	-	TGTGCCAGCACTAGGGACATTCCTCCCCGGGGCCAGCCCCAGCATTTT	CASTRDIPPRGQPQHF
TRBV7-2	-	TRBJ2-5	-	TGTGCCAGCAGCTTAGAGGGCTTTGGGCAAGAGACCCAGTACTTC	CASSLEGFGQETQYF
TRBV9	-	TRBJ1-1	-	TGTGCCAGCAGCGTAGGGGCCGTTGCTTCCACTGAAGCTTTCTTT	CASSVGAVASTEAFF
TRBV4-1	many	TRBJ1-6	-	TGCGCCAGCAGCCAAAAAGGGAAGGAGGGAAATTCACCCCTCCACTTT	CASSQKGKEGNSPLHF
TRBV3-1	few	TRBJ1-6	-	TGTGCCAGCAGCCAAGTTACAGCCCCGGCGGGTTCACCCCTCCACTTT	CASSQVTAPAGSPLHF
TRBV14	many	TRBJ1-6	TRBD1	TGTGCCAGCAGCCTTGGCCGAGACAGGGAGGGGTCACCCCTCCACTTT	CASSLGRDREGSPLHF
TRBV12-5	few	TRBJ2-5	TRBD1	TGTGCTAGTGGTTTGGCTACAGGGGCACAAGAGACCCAGTACTTC	CASGLATGAQETQYF
TRBV7-9	-	TRBJ2-1	TRBD2	TGTGCCAGCAGCTCCGGGACTACCCCAACCAATGAGCAGTTCTTC	CASSSGTTPTNEQFF
TRBV30	few	TRBJ1-1	-	TGTGCCTGGAGTGTAAAAGGGTTAAGGGGGAACACTGAAGCTTTCTTT	CAWSVKGLRGNTEAFF
TRBV12-3/TRBV12-4	-	TRBJ1-2	-	TGTGCCAGCAGTTTAAGGGCGGACTATGGCTACACCTTC	CASSLRADYGYTF
TRBV2	-	TRBJ2-1	-	TGTGCCAGCAGTGATGAGGGGGAGCAGTACAATGAGCAGTTCTTC	CASSDEGEQYNEQFF
TRBV5-1	few	TRBJ1-2	-	TGCGCCAGCAGCTTGGCTCGGGGGCTTCAGAGCGGCTACACCTTC	CASSLARGLQSGYTF
TRBV19	-	TRBJ2-5	TRBD2	TGTGCCAGTAGTATGTCCCCCGGCGGGGGGGCTAAGACCCAGTACTTC	CASSMSPGGGAKTQYF
TRBV4-2	many	TRBJ1-4	TRBD1	TGTGCCAGCAGCCCAAACCTAGGGACAGGGGGTATTGAAAAACTGTTTTTT	CASSPNLGTGGIEKLFF
TRBV5-6	-	TRBJ2-7	TRBD2	TGTGCCAGCAGCTTGGGAAGCGGGGGGCCATACTACGAGCAGTACTTC	CASSLGSGGPYYEQYF
TRBV28	once	TRBJ2-7	TRBD1	TGTGCCAGCAGTTTTAGAACAGGGGGCGACGAGCAGTACTTC	CASSFRTGGDEQYF
TRBV6-6	few	TRBJ2-2	TRBD1	TGTGCCAGCAGTTACGGACAGGGCTGGGCCGGGGAGCTGTTTTTT	CASSYGQGWAGELFF
TRBV28	many	TRBJ1-2	-	TGTGCCAGCAGTTTGGCGGGGGCGGTGGTTGGCTACACCTTC	CASSLAGAVVGYTF
TRBV7-8	many	TRBJ2-5	TRBD2	TGTGCCAGCTACGCTAGCGGGGGACAAGAGACCCAGTACTTC	CASYASGGQETQYF
TRBV19	-	TRBJ2-3	TRBD2	TGTGCCAGTAGTACCTTAGCGGGGGCATTCACAGATACGCAGTATTTT	CASSTLAGAFTDTQYF
TRBV4-2	few	TRBJ2-1	TRBD2	TGTGCCAGCAGCCAAGACGAAAGGACTAGCGGGGGAAGCTCCTACAATGAGCAGTTCTTC	CASSQDERTSGGSSYNEQFF
TRBV5-1	-	TRBJ2-7	-	TGCGCCAGCAGCCCCGACGTCGGGAGCCCGAACTACGAGCAGTACTTC	CASSPDVGSPNYEQYF
TRBV5-1	-	TRBJ2-7	-	TGCGCCAGCAGCCCGGAGGACAGCACCTACAAGCAGTACTTC	CASSPEDSTYKQYF
TRBV29-1	-	TRBJ1-1	-	TGCAGCGTTGTTGGGCAGAAGCACCTGAACACTGAAGCTTTCTTT	CSVVGQKHLNTEAFF
TRBV2	-	TRBJ2-7	-	TGTGCCAGCAGTGTTTCCCCGGCCTACGAGCAGTACTTC	CASSVSPAYEQYF
TRBV20-1	-	TRBJ2-2	TRBD2	TGCAGTGCTAGAGATGGAGCGGGGGCGAACACCGGGGAGCTGTTTTTT	CSARDGAGANTGELFF
TRBV7-2	-	TRBJ2-6	TRBD1	TGTGCCAGCAGCCGGGACAGGCCTTACTCTGGGGCCAACGTCCTGACTTTC	CASSRDRPYSGANVLTF
TRBV7-2	-	TRBJ1-6	-	TGTGCCAGCAGCCCAAACGGGGAGCGTTCACCCCTCCACTTT	CASSPNGERSPLHF
TRBV2	-	TRBJ1-1	-	TGTGCCAGCAGCCGGGGCGGCAACACTGAAGCTTTCTTT	CASSRGGNTEAFF
TRBV2	-	TRBJ2-5	TRBD1	TGTGCCAGCAGTGAAATTCGGGACAGCCTAGAAGAGACCCAGTACTTC	CASSEIRDSLEETQYF
TRBV15	-	TRBJ2-2	TRBD1	TGTGCCACCAGCCAGGACAGGGGGCAAGGGGAGCTGTTTTTT	CATSQDRGQGELFF
TRBV13	-	TRBJ2-1	TRBD1	TGTGCCAGCAGCCGTGTTATGTCAGGGGGCTTAGGTGAGCAGTTCTTC	CASSRVMSGGLGEQFF
TRBV11-2	many	TRBJ2-1	-	TGTGCCAGCAGCTTAGATATGGTCCGAAATGAGCAGTTCTTC	CASSLDMVRNEQFF